What follows are 2 T cell receptor beta chains derived from one specimen sequenced in a study of naive and memory T cell subsets. Two oligonucleotides, mixed equimolar, formed the beta constant-region primer covering TRBC1 and TRBC2. TCRdb re-called the UMI-ligation and nested PCR reads through MiXCR, storing one row per CDR3 protein. Among about 90,000 distinct CDR3 sequences listed, more than 6.5% were seen once. Material: central memory CD4+ T cells from blood. Receptors originate from a human donor in good health.

The V gene is TRBV6-1, the J gene TRBJ2-5; 10 nucleotides match TRBD2. This CDR3 has 15 amino acids. CDR1 and CDR2 from the germline V gene are MNHNS and SASEGT. V was pared by 7 bases and J by 2 bases, with 7 bases of the junction left unmatched. CDR3 in amino acids: CASTTLTSGQETQYF. The DNA of the CDR3 is TGTGCCAGCACGACATTGACTAGCGGGCAAGAGACCCAGTACTTC.

This clonotype appeared many times. The chain links TRBV3-1 to TRBJ1-4; D is undetermined. Germline assignment: CDR1 LGHDT and CDR2 YNNKEL (reference sequence). The CDR3 is 12 amino acids. Trimming cost V 4 bases and J 8 bases, with 8 bases left between them. Here the CDR3 reads CASSPRGEKLFF. The CDR3, as DNA: TGTGCCAGCAGCCCCCGCGGGGAAAAACTGTTTTTT.